The text below deals with one T cell receptor (beta chain). The antigen is unknown. This sample was included in a study of identical twins. Whole-study findings and limits: With abundant cord blood beta clonotypes, insertions were fewer; memory repertoires showed no such pattern. Shared out-of-frame alpha sequences (those common to twins) showed excess low generation probability. For zero-insertion analyses, partial confounding could come from invariant MAIT and iNKT cells.

In TCRdb, the 5' RACE reads were re-called with MiXCR into one record per CDR3 protein. This sample has 1.5 million to 2 million distinct CDR3 sequences, with 32% found just once. The receptor comes from a newborn girl in good health. The sequencing sample was made of cord blood.

The CDR3 protein is CASSSDRGSSGEKLFF. The CDR3 DNA reads TGTGCCAGCAGCTCCGACAGGGGAAGTAGTGGTGAAAAACTGTTTTTT. This chain links TRBV5-5 with TRBJ1-4; TRBD1 agrees at 8 bases. Germline values: CDR1 SGHKS, CDR2 YYEKEE (reference sequence). V dropped 3 bases and J dropped 7; count of bases not matched to a gene: 11. The CDR3 covers 16 residues.